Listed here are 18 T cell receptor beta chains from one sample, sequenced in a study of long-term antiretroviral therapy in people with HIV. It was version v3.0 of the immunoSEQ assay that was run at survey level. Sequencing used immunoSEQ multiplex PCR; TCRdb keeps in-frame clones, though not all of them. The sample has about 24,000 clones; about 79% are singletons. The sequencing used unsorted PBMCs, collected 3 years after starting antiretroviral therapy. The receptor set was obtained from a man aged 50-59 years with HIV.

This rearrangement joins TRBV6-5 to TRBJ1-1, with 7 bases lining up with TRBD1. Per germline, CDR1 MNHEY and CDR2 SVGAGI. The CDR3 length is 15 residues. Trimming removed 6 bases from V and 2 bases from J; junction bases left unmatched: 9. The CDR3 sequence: CASRDRGGPNTEAFF. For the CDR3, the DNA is TGTGCCAGCAGGGACAGAGGGGGCCCTAACACTGAAGCTTTCTTT.

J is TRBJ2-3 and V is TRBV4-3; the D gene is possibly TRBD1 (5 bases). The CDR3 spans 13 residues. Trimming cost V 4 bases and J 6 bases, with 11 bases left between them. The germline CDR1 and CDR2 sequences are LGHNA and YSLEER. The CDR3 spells CASSRGPGDTQYF. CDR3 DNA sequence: TGCGCCAGCAGCCGCGGTCCAGGGGATACGCAGTATTTT.

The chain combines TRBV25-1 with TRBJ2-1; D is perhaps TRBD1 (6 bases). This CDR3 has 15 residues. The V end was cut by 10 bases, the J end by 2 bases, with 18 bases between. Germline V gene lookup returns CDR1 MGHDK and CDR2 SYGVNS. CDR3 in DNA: TGTGCCACCGACCCAGGGGACGGCCCCTACAATGAGCAGTTCTTC. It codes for CATDPGDGPYNEQFF.

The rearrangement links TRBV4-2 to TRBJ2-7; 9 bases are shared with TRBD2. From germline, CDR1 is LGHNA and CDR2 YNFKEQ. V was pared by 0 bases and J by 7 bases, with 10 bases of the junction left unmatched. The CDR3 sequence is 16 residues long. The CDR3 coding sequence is TGTGCCAGCAGCCAAGAGTCGGCGGGGGGGCTGGGGGAGCAGTACTTC. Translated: CASSQESAGGLGEQYF.

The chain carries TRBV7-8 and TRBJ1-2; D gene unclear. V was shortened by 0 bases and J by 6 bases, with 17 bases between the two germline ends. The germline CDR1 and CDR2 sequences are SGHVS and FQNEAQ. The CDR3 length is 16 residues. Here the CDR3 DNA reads TGTGCCAGCAGCTTAGCATCTGGACTGCTCGAACATGGCTACACCTTC. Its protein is CASSLASGLLEHGYTF.

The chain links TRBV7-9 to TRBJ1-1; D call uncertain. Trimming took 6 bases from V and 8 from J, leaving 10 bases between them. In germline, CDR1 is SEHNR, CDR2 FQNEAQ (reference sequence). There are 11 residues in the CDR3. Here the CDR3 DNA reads TGTGCCAGCAGTTCGGGGTTAGAAGCTTTCTTT. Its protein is CASSSGLEAFF.

The CDR3 here is CASITLGGQGWEAFF. In DNA form, the CDR3 reads TGTGCCAGCATAACATTAGGGGGACAGGGCTGGGAAGCTTTCTTT. V gene TRBV11-2 combines with J gene TRBJ1-1, with 9 bases lining up with TRBD1. Unmatched junction bases numbered 14, after V lost 7 bases and J lost 8 bases. Looked up from germline, CDR1 is SGHAT and CDR2 is FQNNGV. The CDR3 consists of 15 residues.

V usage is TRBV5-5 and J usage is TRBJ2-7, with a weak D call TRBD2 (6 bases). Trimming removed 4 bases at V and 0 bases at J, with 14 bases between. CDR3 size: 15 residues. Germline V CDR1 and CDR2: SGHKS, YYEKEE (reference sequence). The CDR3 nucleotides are TGTGCCAGCAGCGGTGGACCCGGGAGCTCCTACGAGCAGTACTTC. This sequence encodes CASSGGPGSSYEQYF.

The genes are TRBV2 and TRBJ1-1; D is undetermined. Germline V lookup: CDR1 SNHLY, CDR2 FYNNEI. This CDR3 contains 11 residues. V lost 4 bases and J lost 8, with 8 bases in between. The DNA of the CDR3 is TGTGCCAGCAGTGTTGGGTTAGAAGCTTTCTTT. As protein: CASSVGLEAFF.

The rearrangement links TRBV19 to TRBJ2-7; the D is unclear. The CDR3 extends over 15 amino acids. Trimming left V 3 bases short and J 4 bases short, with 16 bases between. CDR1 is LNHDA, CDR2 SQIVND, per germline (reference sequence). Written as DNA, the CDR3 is TGTGCCAGTAGTATCGCCAGCCTGGGCTTTTACGAGCAGTACTTC. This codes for CASSIASLGFYEQYF.

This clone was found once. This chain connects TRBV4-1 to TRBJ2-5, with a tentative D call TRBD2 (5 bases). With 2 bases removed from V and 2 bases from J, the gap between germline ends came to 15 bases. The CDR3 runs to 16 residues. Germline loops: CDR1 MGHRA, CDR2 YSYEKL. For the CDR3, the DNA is TGCGCCAGCAGCCAAACCTCCACTACTAGGCAAGAGACCCAGTACTTC. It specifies CASSQTSTTRQETQYF.

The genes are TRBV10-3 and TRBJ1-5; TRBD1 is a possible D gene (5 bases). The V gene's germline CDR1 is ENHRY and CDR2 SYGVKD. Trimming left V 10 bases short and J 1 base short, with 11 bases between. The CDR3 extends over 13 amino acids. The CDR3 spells CATRGGSNQPQHF. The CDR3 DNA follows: TGTGCCACAAGGGGAGGGAGCAATCAGCCCCAGCATTTT.

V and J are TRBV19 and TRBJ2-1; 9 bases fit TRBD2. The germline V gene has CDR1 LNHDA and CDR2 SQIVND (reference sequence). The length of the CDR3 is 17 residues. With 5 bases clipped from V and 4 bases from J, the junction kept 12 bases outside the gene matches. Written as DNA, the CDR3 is TGTGCCAGTAGTCCCGTCGGGTTAGCGGGAGATTACAATGAGCAGTTCTTC. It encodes CASSPVGLAGDYNEQFF.

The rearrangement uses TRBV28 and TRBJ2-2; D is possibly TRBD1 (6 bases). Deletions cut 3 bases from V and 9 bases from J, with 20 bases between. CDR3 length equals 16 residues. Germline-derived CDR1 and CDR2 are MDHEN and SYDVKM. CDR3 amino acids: CASSFYGTIVPRELFF. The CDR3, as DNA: TGTGCCAGCAGTTTTTATGGGACAATCGTCCCTCGGGAGCTGTTTTTT.

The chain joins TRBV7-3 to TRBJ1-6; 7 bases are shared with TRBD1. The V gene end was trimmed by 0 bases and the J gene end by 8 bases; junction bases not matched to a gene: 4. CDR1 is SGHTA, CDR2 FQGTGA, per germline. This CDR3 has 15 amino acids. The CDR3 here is CASSLTTGKDSPLHF. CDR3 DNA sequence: TGTGCCAGCAGCTTAACGACAGGGAAGGATTCACCCCTCCACTTT.

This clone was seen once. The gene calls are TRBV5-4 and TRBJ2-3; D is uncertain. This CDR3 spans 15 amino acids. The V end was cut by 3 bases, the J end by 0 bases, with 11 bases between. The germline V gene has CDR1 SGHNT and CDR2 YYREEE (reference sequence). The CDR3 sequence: CASSWGLTSTDTQYF. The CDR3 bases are TGTGCCAGCAGCTGGGGATTAACTAGCACAGATACGCAGTATTTT.

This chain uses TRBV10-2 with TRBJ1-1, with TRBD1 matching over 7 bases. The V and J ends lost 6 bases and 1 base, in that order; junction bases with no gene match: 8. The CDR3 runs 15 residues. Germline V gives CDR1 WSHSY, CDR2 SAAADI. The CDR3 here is CASRGTEARNTEAFF. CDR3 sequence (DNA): TGCGCCAGCAGGGGGACAGAGGCACGGAACACTGAAGCTTTCTTT.

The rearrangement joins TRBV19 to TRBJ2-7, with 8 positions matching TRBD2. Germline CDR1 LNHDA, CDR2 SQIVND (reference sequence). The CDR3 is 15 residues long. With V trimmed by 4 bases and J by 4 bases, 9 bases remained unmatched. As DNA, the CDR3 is TGTGCCAGTAGTACTAAGCGGGAGTTATCGTACGAGCAGTACTTC. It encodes CASSTKRELSYEQYF. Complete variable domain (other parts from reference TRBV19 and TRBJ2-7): DGGITQSPKYLFRKEGQNVTLSCEQNLNHDAMYWYRQDPGQGLRLIYYSQIVNDFQKGDIAEGYSVSREKKESFPLTVTSAQKNPTAFYLCASSTKRELSYEQYFGPGTRLTVT.